This TCR beta chain originates from a study of tumor-infiltrating lymphocytes in localized non-small cell lung cancer. Findings and limits, study-wide: Technical variation could not be separated from intratumor heterogeneity here.

Profiling relied on immunoSEQ multiplex PCR, and the TCRdb table lists in-frame clones only, not all of them. In the table there are about 16,000 clones, roughly 70% of which are singletons. A word on this clone: Antigen specificity is unknown.

The sequence was obtained from a human donor with non-small cell lung cancer. The specimen sequenced was lung tumor tissue.

The CDR3 sequence is CASSYGGDYGYTF. For the CDR3, the DNA is TGCGCCAGCAGTTACGGGGGTGACTATGGCTACACCTTC. This chain uses TRBV5-1 with TRBJ1-2; maybe TRBD1 (5 bases). CDR1 and CDR2 (germline): SGHRS, YFSETQ. V lost 5 bases and J lost 3, with 11 bases in between. This CDR3 has 13 amino acids.